One sample yielded the 16 T cell receptor beta chains listed below, sequenced in a study of T cells in localized non-small cell lung cancer. Data came from immunoSEQ multiplex PCR; TCRdb stores just in-frame clones and leaves some out. The sample includes approximately 43,000 clones, about 86% of them seen just once. Sequenced here: peripheral blood, sampled before any cancer treatment. The receptors originated from a woman between 18 and 50 years old with stage III lung adenocarcinoma.

The J gene is TRBJ1-1, the V gene TRBV7-2, with 7 bases fitting TRBD1. The germline V gene encodes CDR1 SGHTA and CDR2 FQGNSA. The J segment lost 4 bases and the V segment lost 2 bases, leaving 1 base of the junction unmatched. The CDR3 is made up of 13 amino acids. The CDR3 loop is CASSLPGGTEAFF. CDR3 nucleotide sequence: TGTGCCAGCAGCTTACCAGGGGGCACTGAAGCTTTCTTT.

This rearrangement joins TRBV7-9 to TRBJ2-3, with D perhaps assigned TRBD1 or TRBD2 (5 bases each). This CDR3 has 13 amino acids. Germline V gene sequence: CDR1 SEHNR, CDR2 FQNEAQ (reference sequence). Trimming shortened V by 4 bases and J by 4 bases, and 9 bases separated the two germline ends. The CDR3 loop reads CASSYGTPDTQYF. The CDR3 DNA reads as TGTGCCAGCAGCTACGGGACCCCAGATACGCAGTATTTT.

This clone was observed a few times. The chain joins TRBV5-4 to TRBJ1-2, with 7 bases matching TRBD1. The CDR3 has 15 amino acids. Germline-derived CDR1 and CDR2 are SGHNT and YYREEE (reference sequence). Trimming took 6 bases from V and 4 from J; bases not matched to a gene: 12. The CDR3 here is CASTQRAGGIYGYTF. CDR3 DNA sequence: TGTGCCAGCACCCAAAGGGCAGGGGGAATCTATGGCTACACCTTC. Drawing the rest from reference TRBV5-4 and TRBJ1-2, the complete variable domain is ETGVTQSPTHLIKTRGQQVTLRCSSQSGHNTVSWYQQALGQGPQFIFQYYREEENGRGNFPPRFSGLQFPNYSSELNVNALELDDSALYLCASTQRAGGIYGYTFGSGTRLTVV.

V is TRBV5-1 and J is TRBJ2-7, with D hard to call. With 2 bases removed from V and 0 bases from J, the gap between germline ends came to 6 bases. Germline CDR1 is SGHRS and CDR2 is YFSETQ. This CDR3 spans 13 amino acids. The CDR3 protein is CASSFGYSYEQYF. CDR3 in DNA: TGCGCCAGCAGCTTCGGGTACTCCTACGAGCAGTACTTC.

The V gene is TRBV5-1, the J gene TRBJ1-6, with TRBD1 as a possible D gene (5 bases). Per germline, CDR1 SGHRS and CDR2 YFSETQ. Between the trimmed V and J ends, which lost 1 base and 9 bases, there was a span of 20 bases. The CDR3 sequence is 17 residues long. The CDR3 sequence is CASSLRGGSNDFSPLHF. The CDR3 DNA is TGCGCCAGCAGCTTGCGTGGGGGAAGCAACGATTTTTCACCCCTCCACTTT.

This clone was found once. The rearrangement uses TRBV27 and TRBJ2-7; TRBD1 matches 7 bases. The CDR3 is made up of 15 amino acids. Germline CDR1 MNHEY, CDR2 SMNVEV (reference sequence). With 6 bases clipped from V and 2 bases from J, the junction kept 10 bases outside the gene matches. CDR3 nucleotide sequence: TGTGCCAGCAGGTCAAGTGACAGGGCCCCCTACGAGCAGTACTTC. Residues: CASRSSDRAPYEQYF.

This chain joins TRBV4-2 and TRBJ2-2; D gene ambiguous. V lost 3 bases, J lost 1 base, and 9 bases lay in between. The CDR3 runs 15 residues. The germline CDR1 and CDR2 sequences are LGHNA and YNFKEQ. CDR3 sequence reads: CASSHPPGNTGELFF. The DNA of the CDR3 is TGTGCCAGCAGCCATCCTCCGGGGAACACCGGGGAGCTGTTTTTT.

The V and J genes are TRBV2 and TRBJ2-7, with 12 bases aligning to TRBD2. The junction had 3 bases not matched to a gene; V was cut back by 6 bases and J by 0 bases. This CDR3 has 15 amino acids. Germline V lookup: CDR1 SNHLY, CDR2 FYNNEI. In nucleotides, the CDR3 is TGTGCCAGCAGGAAGGGACTAGCGGGCTCCTACGAGCAGTACTTC. Protein sequence: CASRKGLAGSYEQYF.

This CDR3 is CASSAPGTLQETQYF. CDR3 coding DNA: TGTGCCAGCAGTGCCCCCGGGACTCTCCAGGAGACCCAGTACTTC. The genes are TRBV2 and TRBJ2-5; D is perhaps TRBD2 (6 bases). The length of the CDR3 is 15 residues. Germline CDR1 SNHLY, CDR2 FYNNEI. Trimming removed 4 bases from V and 5 bases from J, with 17 bases in between.

The chain uses TRBV7-3 and TRBJ1-1; D is perhaps TRBD1 (5 bases). The CDR3 runs to 13 residues. In germline, CDR1 is SGHTA, CDR2 FQGTGA. Between the trimmed V and J ends, which lost 3 bases and 5 bases, there was a span of 10 bases. CDR3 sequence (DNA): TGTGCCAGCAGCTTCTTTAGGGGAACTGAAGCTTTCTTT. This translates into CASSFFRGTEAFF.

The chain recombines TRBV6-4 with TRBJ1-1; TRBD1 agrees at 9 bases. Germline assignment: CDR1 MRHNA and CDR2 SNTAGT. The CDR3 consists of 14 residues. The J segment lost 4 bases and the V segment lost 6 bases, leaving 6 bases of the junction unmatched. The CDR3 DNA is TGTGCCAGCAGACGGACAGGGGATGGCACTGAAGCTTTCTTT. Protein sequence: CASRRTGDGTEAFF.

This clone was detected only a few times. V and J are TRBV6-5 and TRBJ2-2; D is unclear. The CDR3 sequence is 14 residues long. Trimming cost V 7 bases and J 4 bases, with 13 bases left between them. CDR1 is MNHEY, CDR2 SVGAGI, per germline. The CDR3 DNA follows: TGTGCCAGCAAGGGCAGCTACTCCACCGGGGAGCTGTTTTTT. Its protein is CASKGSYSTGELFF.

The CDR3 bases are TGTGCCAGCCGGAACAGCCTCAATGAGCAGTTCTTC. This sequence encodes CASRNSLNEQFF. This chain joins TRBV14 and TRBJ2-1; no definite D call. CDR3 length: 12 amino acids. Germline CDR1 is SGHDN and CDR2 is FVKESK. V gave up 8 bases and J gave up 6 bases, with 11 bases separating them.

This clone was counted only a few times. The chain combines TRBV27 with TRBJ1-1, with TRBD1 matching 8 bases. Germline V gene lookup returns CDR1 MNHEY and CDR2 SMNVEV (reference sequence). The CDR3 is made up of 15 amino acids. Trimming at V came to 5 bases and at J to 5 bases, leaving 10 bases not matched to a gene. As DNA, the CDR3 is TGTGCCAGCAGTCGAAGCAGACAGGGGTCGACTGAAGCTTTCTTT. It is translated as CASSRSRQGSTEAFF.

This rearrangement joins TRBV9 to TRBJ2-5, with D maybe TRBD1 (6 bases). CDR1 is SGDLS and CDR2 is YYNGEE in the germline V gene. V lost 0 bases, J lost 4 bases, and 10 bases lay in between. CDR3 size: 14 residues. The CDR3 bases are TGTGCCAGCAGCGTAGCTGTAGGGGGAGAGACCCAGTACTTC. It codes for CASSVAVGGETQYF.

V is TRBV5-6 and J is TRBJ1-2; 8 bases fit TRBD1. V dropped 3 bases and J dropped 2; count of bases not matched to a gene: 9. CDR1 is SGHDT, CDR2 YYEEEE, per germline. The CDR3 length is 16 residues. CDR3 bases: TGTGCCAGCAGCTCCACCCCCGGGACAGGAAACTATGGCTACACCTTC. Its protein product is CASSSTPGTGNYGYTF. The full variable domain, rest sourced from reference TRBV5-6 and TRBJ1-2, is DAGVTQSPTHLIKTRGQQVTLRCSPKSGHDTVSWYQQALGQGPQFIFQYYEEEERQRGNFPDRFSGHQFPNYSSELNVNALLLGDSALYLCASSSTPGTGNYGYTFGSGTRLTVV.